Following are 18 T cell receptor beta chains from one sample sequenced in a study of T cells expressing NK-cell markers. TCRdb re-called the 5' RACE reads and gives one entry per CDR3 protein, without DNA. The sample is made up of some 150,000 distinct CDR3 sequences, and the top ten hold more than 10% of it. The sample consisted of blood T cells: a sorted CD56 or NKG2C T cell subset, CD4+ or CD8+ T cells, or bulk PBMC T cells (not recorded which). These receptor sequences come from a man younger than 35 in good health.

The chain carries TRBV19 and TRBJ2-2; the D call of TRBD1 rests on TCRdb alone, since no DNA is present to check it. The germline V gene encodes CDR1 LNHDA and CDR2 SQIVND (reference sequence). This CDR3 is 14 amino acids long. CDR3 loop: CASKTGGIYGELFF.

The chain recombines TRBV7-9 with TRBJ2-1; TCRdb outputs TRBD1, but without DNA this stays unchecked. The CDR3 loop spans 12 amino acids. Germline CDR1 is SEHNR and CDR2 is FQNEAQ (reference sequence). The CDR3 protein is CASSFEGGSLFF. The full variable domain, its missing parts supplied by reference TRBV7-9 and TRBJ2-1, is DTGVSQNPRHKITKRGQNVTFRCDPISEHNRLYWYRQTLGQGPEFLTYFQNEAQLEKSRLLSDRFSAERPKGSFSTLEIQRTEQGDSAMYLCASSFEGGSLFFGPGTRLTVL.

The CDR3 here is CASSPGLAGGQTGELFF. The chain has TRBV13 and TRBJ2-2; TCRdb lists TRBD2, though no DNA is available to test this call. Germline V gene data show CDR1 as PRHDT and CDR2 as FYEKMQ (reference sequence). There are 17 residues in the CDR3.

The J gene is TRBJ2-6, the V gene TRBV28; TCRdb picks TRBD2, but there is no DNA to check that call. The V gene's germline CDR1 is MDHEN and CDR2 SYDVKM. The CDR3 sequence is 17 residues long. CDR3 loop: CASSPPAGSLGANVLTF.

The chain recombines TRBV4-1 with TRBJ2-5; TCRdb's D call of TRBD2 is untestable without DNA. The length of the CDR3 is 17 residues. CDR1 and CDR2 (germline): MGHRA, YSYEKL. The CDR3 protein is CASSQPTSGLDQETQYF.

The V gene is TRBV6-4, the J gene TRBJ2-1; the TCRdb D gene call, TRBD2, has no DNA to confirm it. This CDR3 has 15 residues. In germline, CDR1 is MRHNA, CDR2 SNTAGT. The CDR3 reads CASSGASGAYNEQFF.

The V gene is TRBV27, the J gene TRBJ2-3. The CDR3 is 14 amino acids. Germline V CDR1 and CDR2: MNHEY, SMNVEV (reference sequence). Here the CDR3 reads CASSSEDSTDTQYF.

J is TRBJ2-1 and V is TRBV29-1; the D gene TCRdb calls, TRBD1, cannot be checked with no DNA. Germline V lookup: CDR1 SQVTM, CDR2 ANQGSEA. The CDR3 has 16 amino acids. CDR3: CSVTSTGTGAINEQFF.

The chain links TRBV7-9 to TRBJ1-1; lacking DNA, the TRBD1 call made by TCRdb goes unchecked. CDR3 length: 14 amino acids. The germline V gene encodes CDR1 SEHNR and CDR2 FQNEAQ (reference sequence). The chain's CDR3 is CASSPPTGDPEAFF.

The chain is built from TRBV25-1 and TRBJ2-2; the TRBD2 assignment by TCRdb is unverifiable without DNA. The CDR3 contains 17 residues. In germline, CDR1 is MGHDK, CDR2 SYGVNS. CDR3 protein: CASSEGSGRSNTGELFF.

The chain combines TRBV29-1 with TRBJ1-6. The CDR3 is 12 amino acids. Per the germline V gene, CDR1 is SQVTM and CDR2 is ANQGSEA. The CDR3 reads CSVAVPNSPLHF.

The CDR3: CASSQDFRMNTEAFF. This chain connects TRBV14 to TRBJ1-1. The CDR3 spans 15 residues. Per the germline V gene, CDR1 is SGHDN and CDR2 is FVKESK.

The chain combines TRBV4-2 with TRBJ2-2; TCRdb returns TRBD1, unconfirmable since there is no DNA. CDR1 is LGHNA and CDR2 is YNFKEQ in the germline V gene. The CDR3 runs to 16 residues. The CDR3 sequence: CASSQDYQGWDGELFF.

The chain's CDR3 is CSVQEGLTDTQYF. The chain uses TRBV29-1 and TRBJ2-3; absent DNA, TCRdb's TRBD2 call cannot be checked. The CDR3 is made up of 13 amino acids. The germline CDR1 and CDR2 sequences are SQVTM and ANQGSEA.

V is TRBV7-2 and J is TRBJ2-1; lacking DNA, the TRBD2 call made by TCRdb goes unchecked. Germline CDR1 is SGHTA and CDR2 is FQGNSA. The CDR3 extends over 16 amino acids. The CDR3 loop is CASSPYTAGVVNEQFF.

This sequence joins TRBV19 and TRBJ2-1; the TCRdb D gene call, TRBD2, has no DNA to confirm it. Germline V CDR1 and CDR2: LNHDA, SQIVND (reference sequence). CDR3 length: 16 residues. The CDR3 here is CASSIGLAGSYNEQFF.

The rearrangement uses TRBV20-1 and TRBJ1-2. CDR3 length: 14 residues. Germline loops: CDR1 DFQATT, CDR2 SNEGSKA (reference sequence). CDR3 residues: CSASGTPDGNGYTF.

CDR3 sequence: CSARDSVVDHTDTQYF. This rearrangement joins TRBV20-1 to TRBJ2-3. The CDR3 runs to 16 residues. CDR1 and CDR2 (germline): DFQATT, SNEGSKA (reference sequence).